Listed below are T cell receptor beta chains from one sample, sequenced in a study of CD8 T cells in Susac syndrome. MiXCR, applied by TCRdb to the immunoSEQ multiplex PCR reads, yields one record per CDR3 protein. This sample yields some 110,000 distinct CDR3 sequences, of which 94% are seen a single time; 0.4% to 0.5% belongs to the top ten. Sequenced: CD8+ T cells from PBMCs. Receptors were obtained from a human donor with Susac syndrome. Each CDR3 is given with its conserved first and last residue.

V: TRBV5-1; CDR3: CASSLLQGAYEQYF
V: TRBV14; CDR3: CASSQDGAYGYTF
V: TRBV24-1; CDR3: CATSDLCPPRSNQPQHF
V: TRBV27; CDR3: CASGLAGANEQFF
V: TRBV20-1; CDR3: CSADTGEAGYTF
V: TRBV6-6; CDR3: CASLYREGAFF
V: TRBV6-6; CDR3: CASSYSSTDTQYF
V: TRBV10-3; CDR3: CAINPYPDRASSYEQYF
V: TRBV13; CDR3: CASSLETGEAFF
V: TRBV5-6; CDR3: CASSFGGPHNEQFF
V: TRBV5-6; CDR3: CASRLSTGETQYF